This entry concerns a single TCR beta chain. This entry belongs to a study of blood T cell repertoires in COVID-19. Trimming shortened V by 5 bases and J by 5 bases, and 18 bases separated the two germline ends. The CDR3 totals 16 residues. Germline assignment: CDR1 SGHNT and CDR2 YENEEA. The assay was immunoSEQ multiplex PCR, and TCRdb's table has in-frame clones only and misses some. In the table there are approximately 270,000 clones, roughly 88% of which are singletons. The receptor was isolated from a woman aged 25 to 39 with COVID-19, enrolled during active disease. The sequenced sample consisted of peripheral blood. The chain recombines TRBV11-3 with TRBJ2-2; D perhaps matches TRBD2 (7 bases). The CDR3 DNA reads TGTGCCAGCAGCCTCGGACGGGGGGCGCGGACCGGGGAGCTGTTTTTT. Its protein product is CASSLGRGARTGELFF.